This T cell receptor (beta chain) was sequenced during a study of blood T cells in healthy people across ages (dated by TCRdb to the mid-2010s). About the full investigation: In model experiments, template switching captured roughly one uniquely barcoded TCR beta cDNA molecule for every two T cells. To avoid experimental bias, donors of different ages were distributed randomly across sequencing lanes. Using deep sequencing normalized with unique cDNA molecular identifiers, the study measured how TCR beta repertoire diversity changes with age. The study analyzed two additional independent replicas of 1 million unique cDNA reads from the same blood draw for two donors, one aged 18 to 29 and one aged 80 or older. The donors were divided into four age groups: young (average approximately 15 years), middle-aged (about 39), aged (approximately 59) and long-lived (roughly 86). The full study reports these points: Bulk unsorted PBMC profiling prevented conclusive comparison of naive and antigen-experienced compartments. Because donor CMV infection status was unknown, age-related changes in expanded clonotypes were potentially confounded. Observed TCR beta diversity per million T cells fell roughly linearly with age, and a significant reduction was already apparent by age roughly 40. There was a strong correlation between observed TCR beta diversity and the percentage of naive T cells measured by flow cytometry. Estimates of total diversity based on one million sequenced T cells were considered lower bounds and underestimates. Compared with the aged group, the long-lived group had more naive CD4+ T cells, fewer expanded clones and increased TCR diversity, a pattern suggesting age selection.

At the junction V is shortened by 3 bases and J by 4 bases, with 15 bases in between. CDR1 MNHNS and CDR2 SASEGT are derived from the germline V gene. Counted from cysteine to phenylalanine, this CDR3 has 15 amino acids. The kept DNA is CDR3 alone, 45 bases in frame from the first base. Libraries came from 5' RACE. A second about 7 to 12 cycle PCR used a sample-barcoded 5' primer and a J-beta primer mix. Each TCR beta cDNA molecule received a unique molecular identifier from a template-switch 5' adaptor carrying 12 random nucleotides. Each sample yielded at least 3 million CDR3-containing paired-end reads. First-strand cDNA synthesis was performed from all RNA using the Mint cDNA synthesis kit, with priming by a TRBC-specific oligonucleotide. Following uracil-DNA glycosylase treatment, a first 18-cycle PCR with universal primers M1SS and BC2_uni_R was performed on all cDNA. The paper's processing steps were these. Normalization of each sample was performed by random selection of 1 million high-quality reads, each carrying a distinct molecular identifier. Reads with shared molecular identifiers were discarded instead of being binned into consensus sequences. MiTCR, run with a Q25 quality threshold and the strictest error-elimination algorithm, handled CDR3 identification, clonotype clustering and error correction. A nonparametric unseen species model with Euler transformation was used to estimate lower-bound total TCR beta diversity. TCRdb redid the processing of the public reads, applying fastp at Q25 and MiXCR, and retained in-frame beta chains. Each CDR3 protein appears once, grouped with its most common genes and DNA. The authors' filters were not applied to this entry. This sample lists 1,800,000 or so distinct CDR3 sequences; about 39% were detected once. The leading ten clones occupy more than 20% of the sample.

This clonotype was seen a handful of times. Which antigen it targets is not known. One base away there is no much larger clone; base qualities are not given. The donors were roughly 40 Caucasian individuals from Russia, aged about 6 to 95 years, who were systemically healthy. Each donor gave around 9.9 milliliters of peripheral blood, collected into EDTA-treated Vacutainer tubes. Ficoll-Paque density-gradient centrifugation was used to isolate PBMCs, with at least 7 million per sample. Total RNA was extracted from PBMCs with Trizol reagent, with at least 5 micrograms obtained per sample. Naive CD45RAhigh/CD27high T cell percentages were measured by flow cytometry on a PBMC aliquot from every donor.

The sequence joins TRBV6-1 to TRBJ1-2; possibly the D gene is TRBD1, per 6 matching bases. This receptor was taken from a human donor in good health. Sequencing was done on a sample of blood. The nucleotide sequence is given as TGTGCCAGCAGTGACGTTGGGAGGGACACCTATGGCTACACCTTC. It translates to CASSDVGRDTYGYTF.